This T cell receptor beta chain stems from a study of T cells in localized non-small cell lung cancer. Overall study results and limits: Prolonged overall survival went with higher T cell density in the blood. Uninvolved neighboring lung showed the greatest T cell clonality, exceeding tumor. A median of roughly 57 clones ranked among the top 100 in tumor appeared in adjacent lung. Sequencing covered just one tumor region, so heterogeneity cannot be ruled out.

Worth noting for this clone: Its matching antigen is unknown.

Sequencing used immunoSEQ multiplex PCR; TCRdb keeps in-frame clones, though not all of them. The table includes tens of thousands of clones, about 90% detected once. CDR3 length equals 11 residues. Germline loops: CDR1 DFQATT, CDR2 SNEGSKA (reference sequence). V was shortened by 2 bases and J by 10 bases, with 11 bases between the two germline ends. The source was peripheral blood, collected before any cancer treatment. This rearrangement joins TRBV20-1 to TRBJ1-2; TRBD1 might be the D (5 bases). The receptor's source is a male donor older than 55 with stage I squamous cell lung carcinoma. DNA for the CDR3: TGCAGTGCTAGACTCGACAGCTACTACACCTTC. Amino acid sequence: CSARLDSYYTF.